This TCR beta chain appears in the sequencing data of a study of blood T cell repertoires in COVID-19. Overall study context: Specimens from acute and convalescent COVID-19 originated in the United States, Italy and Spain. T cells, B-cell-depleted T cells, or PBMCs supplied cDNA or gDNA.

The germline V gene encodes CDR1 SGHAT and CDR2 FQNNGV. V lost 6 bases to trimming and J lost 4 bases; unmatched junction nucleotides: 1. The CDR3 consists of 12 residues. In the authors' methods: Scientists estimated how many nucleated cells there were by amplifying reference gene primers. Generated by immunoSEQ multiplex PCR, the TCRdb table keeps only in-frame clones and is missing some. For V, J and clone size, that table is used; D and trimming come from the DNA. The sample includes 120,000 or so clones, around 90% seen only once; the top ten take 0.88%. Sequencing was performed on peripheral blood. This clonotype was sampled from a woman between 50 and 59 years old with active or convalescent COVID-19. The chain carries TRBV11-2 and TRBJ1-2, with 8 nucleotides matching TRBD1. The CDR3 loop is CASRQGGYGYTF. The CDR3 coding sequence is TGTGCCAGCAGACAGGGGGGCTATGGCTACACCTTC.